This T cell receptor (beta chain) came from a study of cytomegalovirus exposure and HLA in healthy donors. Study observations and caveats: It was taken for granted in presence/absence analyses that sequencing depth across donors was roughly uniform. Later analysis identified several of the most significant clusters that appeared linked to common viral pathogens.

Trimming shortened V by 3 bases and J by 8 bases, and 11 bases separated the two germline ends. The germline gives CDR1 LNHDA, CDR2 SQIVND (reference sequence). The CDR3 covers 14 residues. As regards this clone: Its antigen is as yet unknown.

The PCR made use of 60 Vbeta and 13 Jbeta primers. Sequencing was performed with immunoSEQ multiplex PCR; in TCRdb, only in-frame clones are kept and a portion is missing. This table has about 190,000 clones, approximately 81% appearing once. This receptor was taken from a boy between 10 and 17 years old in good health and CMV-seronegative. The sequencing sample was made of PBMCs. This chain connects TRBV19 to TRBJ1-6; no firm D call. This CDR3 reads CASSIPGKDSPLHF. The CDR3 coding sequence is TGTGCCAGTAGTATCCCGGGGAAGGATTCACCCCTCCACTTT.